The clone carrying this T cell receptor (beta chain) showed up many times. Antigen unknown. These data originate in a study of Graves' ophthalmopathy and Graves' hyperthyroidism. The germline CDR1 and CDR2 sequences are DFQATT and SNEGSKA (reference sequence). V gave up 1 base and J gave up 5 bases, with 8 bases separating them. The CDR3 is 12 amino acids. Study-wide results and limits: Ophthalmopathy progression was predicted with 70.59% sensitivity and about 72% specificity. Built on 13 signatures, a model told ophthalmopathy apart from stable hyperthyroidism with approximately 85% sensitivity and 70% to 82% specificity.

The study amplified TCR beta CDR3 regions using RNA transcripts. A first-round RT-PCR used HTBI primers, followed by a second-round multiplex PCR. TCRdb ran MiXCR on the multiplex PCR reads and lists one entry per CDR3 protein. There are around 670,000 distinct CDR3 sequences in the sample; 35% to 50% occur only once, and 44% lies in the top ten. Patients were excluded if they had other autoimmune diseases or uncontrolled infections, and likewise if pregnancy or lactation applied. PBMCs were density-gradient isolated from around 11 ml fresh blood. The material sequenced was peripheral blood. J is TRBJ2-5 and V is TRBV20-1; D unclear. This clonotype originated in an adult man with Graves' ophthalmopathy. The CDR3 spells CSARGGWETQYF. The CDR3 DNA reads as TGCAGTGCTAGAGGGGGTTGGGAGACCCAGTACTTC.